The sequence of this T cell receptor beta chain was determined in a study of regulatory T cells in long-lasting Graves disease. Whole-study findings and limits: In persistent patients, shared public clonotypes (around 2,500) outnumbered those in new patients (around 1,000). Repertoires from persistent disease leaned toward TRBV28, TRBJ1-2 and TRBJ2-5.

This clonotype was seen repeatedly, ten times or more. Its antigen is currently unknown. Noted time point: persistent/refractory GD, antithyroid drugs over 5 years with positive TRAb. Generation of the TCR library employed RNA extracted from PBMCs. CDR3 regions were amplified by Arm-PCR using iRepertoire HTBI primers to build TCR beta libraries. TCRdb itself ran the multiplex PCR reads through MiXCR, one entry per CDR3 protein. The repertoire has approximately 500,000 distinct CDR3 sequences, roughly 21% of them found once; the top ten carry around 7%. This CDR3 comprises 15 residues. Trimming took off 1 base at V and 1 base at J, with 10 bases between the two ends.

The sequenced sample was peripheral blood mononuclear cells (PBMCs), obtained when the disease was refractory, from a patient treated with antithyroid drugs. The receptor's source is a female donor with Graves disease. The J gene is TRBJ2-5, the V gene TRBV12-3 or TRBV12-4, with no clear D. The CDR3 DNA follows: TGTGCCAGCAGTTTAGGTCCCGGTCCCCAAGAGACCCAGTACTTC. As protein: CASSLGPGPQETQYF.